Below, 25 T cell receptor beta chains from the same sample are listed, as sequenced in a study of shared clonotypes between healthy human individuals. Sequencing was performed with immunoSEQ multiplex PCR; in TCRdb, only in-frame clones are kept and a portion is missing. The data contain over a million clones, more than 75% of them seen just once; the ten biggest clones take up roughly 0.56%. The specimen sequenced was memory CD4+ T cells from PBMCs. Documented subset: CD45RA-negative fraction. The receptors originated from a man between 18 and 35 years old in good health. Some clones in this sample may be carry-over from other donors' samples.

This chain joins TRBV5-1 and TRBJ2-3, with D hard to call. CDR1 is SGHRS and CDR2 is YFSETQ in the germline V gene. The CDR3 covers 13 residues. The V end was cut by 5 bases, the J end by 2 bases, with 9 bases between. CDR3 protein: CASRRAPTDTQYF. The CDR3 DNA sequence: TGCGCCAGCAGACGGGCACCCACAGATACGCAGTATTTT.

This clone was detected only once. This chain links TRBV7-2 with TRBJ2-7; perhaps TRBD2 as D (5 bases). Trimming stripped 2 bases from V and 4 bases from J, with 12 bases between. CDR3 size: 14 residues. CDR1 SGHTA and CDR2 FQGNSA come from the germline V gene. CDR3 sequence (DNA): TGTGCCAGCAGCTTACTTGGGAGTTCATACGAGCAGTACTTC. It yields the protein CASSLLGSSYEQYF.

This sequence joins TRBV5-6 and TRBJ1-1; D gene uncertain. V lost 0 bases and J lost 8, with 17 bases in between. The germline gives CDR1 SGHDT, CDR2 YYEEEE. The CDR3 spans 15 residues. This chain's CDR3 is CASSLGVLLLGEAFF. The CDR3 DNA reads TGTGCCAGCAGCTTGGGGGTTTTATTATTGGGCGAAGCTTTCTTT.

The rearrangement links TRBV4-3 to TRBJ2-7; 9 bases align to TRBD1. CDR3 length: 16 amino acids. V shed 1 base, J shed 5 bases, and the junction held 9 bases outside the gene matches. Germline V lookup: CDR1 LGHNA, CDR2 YSLEER. In DNA form, the CDR3 reads TGCGCCAGCAGCCAAGGCGTGGGACAGGGAGTACACGAGCAGTACTTC. It encodes CASSQGVGQGVHEQYF.

The chain has TRBV29-1 and TRBJ2-1; 7 bases fit TRBD1. Germline CDR1 SQVTM, CDR2 ANQGSEA. The CDR3 runs 14 residues. J was trimmed by 7 bases and V by 3 bases; bases with no gene match: 9. CDR3: CSVDHDRARNEQFF. The CDR3 DNA is TGCAGCGTTGACCACGACAGGGCACGGAATGAGCAGTTCTTC.

Concerning this clone: One end of the junction varies from germline; a read error may be responsible. This chain joins TRBV7-3 and TRBJ2-4, with D unresolved. Germline CDR1 is SGHTA and CDR2 is FQGTGA. There are 14 residues in the CDR3. The CDR3 loop is CASSSSPAENIQYF. CDR3 bases: TGTGCCAGCAGCTCCTCCCCAGCCGAAAACATTCAGTACTTC.

Of note for this clone: Other DNA variants within this sample encode the same CDR3. This CDR3 reads CSVEGGSGANVLTF. CDR3 DNA: TGCAGCGTTGAGGGGGGGTCTGGGGCCAACGTCCTGACTTTC. This chain connects TRBV29-1 to TRBJ2-6, with TRBD2 matching over 7 bases. Per the germline V gene, CDR1 is SQVTM and CDR2 is ANQGSEA. The V segment lost 3 bases and the J segment 1 base; nucleotides outside the gene matches: 0. This CDR3 is built from 14 residues.

The V and J genes are TRBV15 and TRBJ1-2, with D hard to call. The CDR3 consists of 15 residues. V was cut by 6 bases and J by 0 bases, with 14 bases left in between. Germline values: CDR1 LNHNV, CDR2 YYDKDF (reference sequence). The CDR3 coding sequence is TGTGCCACCAGTATAACCGGGAGCACTAACTATGGCTACACCTTC. Residues: CATSITGSTNYGYTF.

The rearrangement joins TRBV5-4 to TRBJ2-5, with 7 bases that match TRBD1. This CDR3 contains 13 residues. Germline-derived CDR1 and CDR2 are SGHNT and YYREEE (reference sequence). Trimming cost V 4 bases and J 2 bases; bases outside gene matches: 2. DNA of the CDR3: TGTGCCAGCAGCCGGGACAGACAAGAGACCCAGTACTTC. It translates to CASSRDRQETQYF.

This clone occurred a few times. Other DNA variants within this sample encode the same CDR3. The V and J genes are TRBV5-1 and TRBJ2-1; 8 bases map to TRBD2. CDR3 length: 15 residues. Trimming at V came to 4 bases and at J to 5 bases, leaving 8 bases not matched to a gene. Germline V lookup: CDR1 SGHRS, CDR2 YFSETQ. CDR3 loop: CASSLGLAQNNEQFF. As DNA, the CDR3 is TGCGCCAGCAGCCTCGGACTAGCCCAGAACAATGAGCAGTTCTTC.

This clone was picked up one time. The DNA of the CDR3 is TGTGCCAGCAGTTATAAGGAAACAGACGCTTTCTTT. Its protein product is CASSYKETDAFF. J is TRBJ1-1 and V is TRBV6-6; D unclear. This CDR3 is built from 12 residues. V lost 3 bases and J 11 bases, leaving 13 bases between the germline ends. Germline V gene sequence: CDR1 MNHNY, CDR2 SVGAGI (reference sequence).

The chain has TRBV5-1 and TRBJ2-7; 10 bases align to TRBD1. J was trimmed by 2 bases and V by 1 base; bases with no gene match: 9. Per germline, CDR1 SGHRS and CDR2 YFSETQ. The CDR3 consists of 17 residues. The chain's CDR3 is CASSLRGQGYGTYEQYF. The CDR3 DNA reads TGCGCCAGCAGCTTGCGGGGACAGGGGTACGGGACCTACGAGCAGTACTTC.

This clone was detected only a few times. This chain uses TRBV2 with TRBJ1-3; TRBD1 is a possible D gene (6 bases). The V end was cut by 8 bases, the J end by 4 bases, with 18 bases between. From germline, CDR1 is SNHLY and CDR2 FYNNEI. This CDR3 spans 15 amino acids. CDR3 residues: CASASNRVSGNTIYF. The CDR3 nucleotides read TGTGCCAGCGCCTCCAACAGGGTCTCGGGAAACACCATATATTTT.

Concerning this clone itself: A far bigger clonotype differs at one base, so this is likely a read error. The chain carries TRBV9 and TRBJ2-5; 8 bases agree with TRBD1. Per germline, CDR1 SGDLS and CDR2 YYNGEE. The CDR3 runs 16 residues. This CDR3 is CTSSVGYYRGDETQYF. CDR3 bases: TGTACCAGCAGCGTAGGGTACTACAGGGGGGACGAGACCCAGTACTTC.

The CDR3 bases are TGTGCCAGCATCTCTACCCGGGGCCTGGGCTTATGGGATACGCAGTATTTT. Its translation: CASISTRGLGLWDTQYF. The chain is built from TRBV28 and TRBJ2-3; D possibly uses TRBD1 or TRBD2 (5 bases each). Trimming pared 7 bases from V and 6 bases from J, leaving 26 bases between. Per the germline V gene, CDR1 is MDHEN and CDR2 is SYDVKM. The CDR3 runs 17 residues.

CDR3 sequence (DNA): TGTGCCAGCAGCTTAGCGACGAGCCCGGGGTGGGAGACCCAGTACTTC. Translated: CASSLATSPGWETQYF. The rearrangement joins TRBV7-2 to TRBJ2-5; weak D call: TRBD2 (5 bases). The CDR3 contains 16 residues. CDR1 is SGHTA, CDR2 FQGNSA, per germline. V gave up 0 bases and J gave up 5 bases, with 16 bases separating them.

A single count supports this clone. The V call is TRBV11-2, the J call TRBJ2-7, with TRBD2 identical over 12 bases. J lost 4 bases, V lost 5 bases, and 3 bases had no gene match. The CDR3 covers 14 residues. From germline, CDR1 is SGHAT and CDR2 FQNNGV. The CDR3 DNA sequence: TGTGCCAGCAGCCAGACTAGCGGGAGATACGAGCAGTACTTC. It encodes CASSQTSGRYEQYF.

The V gene is TRBV29-1, the J gene TRBJ2-7; 12 positions agree with TRBD2. This CDR3 contains 13 residues. Germline V CDR1 and CDR2: SQVTM, ANQGSEA. The V and J ends lost 7 bases and 5 bases, in that order; junction bases with no gene match: 6. The DNA of the CDR3 is TGCAGCGATACTAGCGGGAGGTTTCACGAGCAGTACTTC. This translates into CSDTSGRFHEQYF.

The V gene is TRBV28, the J gene TRBJ2-3; D may be TRBD1 (6 bases). The germline V gene encodes CDR1 MDHEN and CDR2 SYDVKM. V was cut by 3 bases and J by 6 bases, with 16 bases left in between. The CDR3 has 15 amino acids. CDR3 in amino acids: CASSLVAGEVDTQYF. CDR3 sequence (DNA): TGTGCCAGCAGTTTGGTAGCAGGGGAAGTGGATACGCAGTATTTT. Together with reference TRBV28 and TRBJ2-3, the CDR3 gives the full variable domain: DVKVTQSSRYLVKRTGEKVFLECVQDMDHENMFWYRQDPGLGLRLIYFSYDVKMKEKGDIPEGYSVSREKKERFSLILESASTNQTSMYLCASSLVAGEVDTQYFGPGTRLTVL.

The J gene is TRBJ1-1, the V gene TRBV7-9; D call uncertain. Trimming pared 1 base from V and 5 bases from J, leaving 8 bases between. Germline V CDR1 and CDR2: SEHNR, FQNEAQ (reference sequence). The CDR3 sequence is 13 residues long. The CDR3 bases are TGTGCCAGCAGCTTAGGTGGCGAAACTGAAGCTTTCTTT. Translating gives CASSLGGETEAFF.

The V call is TRBV11-3, the J call TRBJ2-3, with D possibly matching TRBD1 (5 bases). Germline CDR1 is SGHNT and CDR2 is YENEEA. The CDR3 has 13 residues. V lost 5 bases and J 9 bases, leaving 15 bases between the germline ends. CDR3 residues: CASSPKAGLTQYF. The CDR3 bases are TGTGCCAGCAGCCCTAAGGCAGGGCTGACGCAGTATTTT.

A remark on this clone: A far larger clone is off by one base, so a read error is likely. This sample also contains other DNA sequences that code for the same CDR3. This chain joins TRBV7-9 and TRBJ1-1; D is perhaps TRBD1 (5 bases). The V gene's germline CDR1 is SEHNR and CDR2 FQNEAQ (reference sequence). CDR3 length: 13 amino acids. Trimming pared 3 bases from V and 1 base from J, leaving 6 bases between. The CDR3 loop reads CASSLGENTEAFF. As DNA, the CDR3 is TGTGCCAGCAGCTTGGGGGAGAACACTGAAGCTTTCTTT.

V is TRBV18 and J is TRBJ2-2, with D perhaps being TRBD1 or TRBD2 (7 bases each). V lost 1 base to trimming and J lost 5 bases, with 20 bases between them. CDR3 size: 18 residues. Germline CDR1 KGHSH, CDR2 LQKENI. CDR3 nucleotides: TGTGCCAGCTCACCACTACAGGGGAGACTAGCAATAACCGGGGAGCTGTTTTTT. It encodes CASSPLQGRLAITGELFF. The full variable domain, its missing parts supplied by reference TRBV18 and TRBJ2-2, is NAGVMQNPRHLVRRRGQEARLRCSPMKGHSHVYWYRQLPEEGLKFMVYLQKENIIDESGMPKERFSAEFPKEGPSILRIQQVVRGDSAAYFCASSPLQGRLAITGELFFGEGSRLTVL.

V and J are TRBV11-2 and TRBJ2-3, with 8 positions matching TRBD1. The germline gives CDR1 SGHAT, CDR2 FQNNGV. The length of the CDR3 is 12 residues. J gave up 11 bases and V 5 bases, and 6 bases lay outside the gene matches. CDR3 nucleotide sequence: TGTGCCAGCAGCCAGGGGGCGGGAAGGCAGTATTTT. Protein sequence: CASSQGAGRQYF.

The rearrangement uses TRBV9 and TRBJ2-7, with 12 positions matching TRBD2. This CDR3 comprises 14 residues. J lost 3 bases, V lost 4 bases, and 2 bases had no gene match. Germline V gene data show CDR1 as SGDLS and CDR2 as YYNGEE. CDR3 in DNA: TGTGCCAGCAGCTTGACTAGCGGGAGCTACGAGCAGTACTTC. This codes for CASSLTSGSYEQYF. Based on the CDR3 plus reference TRBV9 and TRBJ2-7, the full variable domain is DSGVTQTPKHLITATGQRVTLRCSPRSGDLSVYWYQQSLDQGLQFLIQYYNGEERAKGNILERFSAQQFPDLHSELNLSSLELGDSALYFCASSLTSGSYEQYFGPGTRLTVT.